These T cell receptor beta chains were read from a single sample in a study of T-cell reconstitution after alpha-beta-depleted transplantation in children. TCRdb processed the PCR reads anew with MiXCR; each CDR3 protein has one entry. Of about 980,000 distinct CDR3 sequences listed, about 29% are singletons. The source material was PBMCs, mostly from graft donor cells, sampled 360 days after TCRalphabeta/CD19-depleted stem cell transplant. These receptors originate from a boy less than two years old who had a stem cell transplant for SCID, so the T cells may come from the graft donor. Each CDR3 is given with its conserved first and last residue. A D gene is named only where the DNA matches it firmly. Part of the rows lack a size; the others show once, few, many or a class for expanded clones.

clone_size: few
j_call: TRBJ2-2
v_call: TRBV20-1
cdr3_length: 13
d_call: .
cdr3_nt: TGCAGTGCTAGAACGACGGACACCGGGGAGCTGTTTTTT
cdr3_aa: CSARTTDTGELFF

clone_size: .
j_call: TRBJ1-1
v_call: TRBV18
cdr3_length: 18
d_call: .
cdr3_nt: TGTGCCAGCTCACCAAGTCCCCCGCGTTTCAGCATGAACACTGAAGCTTTCTTT
cdr3_aa: CASSPSPPRFSMNTEAFF

clone_size: few
j_call: TRBJ2-1
v_call: TRBV18
cdr3_length: 15
d_call: .
cdr3_nt: TGTGCCAGCTCACCACCGGGGCTAGTGGGGAATGAGCAGTTCTTC
cdr3_aa: CASSPPGLVGNEQFF

clone_size: few
j_call: TRBJ2-1
v_call: TRBV20-1
cdr3_length: 11
d_call: .
cdr3_nt: TGCAGTGCTGCCCGGGTGGGGGAGCAGTTCTTC
cdr3_aa: CSAARVGEQFF

clone_size: .
j_call: TRBJ1-1
v_call: TRBV20-1
cdr3_length: 14
d_call: .
cdr3_nt: TGCAGTGCTAGAGGGGGGAGCATGAACACTGAAGCTTTCTTT
cdr3_aa: CSARGGSMNTEAFF

clone_size: .
j_call: TRBJ2-1
v_call: TRBV9
cdr3_length: 15
d_call: .
cdr3_nt: TGTGCCAGCAGCGTAGGTGGAGGGGTACACAATGAGCAGTTCTTC
cdr3_aa: CASSVGGGVHNEQFF

clone_size: many
j_call: TRBJ2-7
v_call: TRBV28
cdr3_length: 14
d_call: .
cdr3_nt: TGTGCCAGCAGTTTCCGGGGCCTTACCTACGAGCAGTACTTC
cdr3_aa: CASSFRGLTYEQYF

clone_size: .
j_call: TRBJ2-4
v_call: TRBV28
cdr3_length: 15
d_call: .
cdr3_nt: TGTGCCAGCAGGGCTACCGGGATGGCCAAAAACATTCAGTACTTC
cdr3_aa: CASRATGMAKNIQYF

clone_size: .
j_call: TRBJ1-1
v_call: TRBV20-1
cdr3_length: 13
d_call: .
cdr3_nt: TGCAGTGCTAGAGCAGGGGTGAACACTGAAGCTTTCTTT
cdr3_aa: CSARAGVNTEAFF

clone_size: few
j_call: TRBJ1-2
v_call: TRBV15
cdr3_length: 10
d_call: .
cdr3_nt: TGTGCCACCAGTCCTGAGGGCTACACCTTC
cdr3_aa: CATSPEGYTF

clone_size: few
j_call: TRBJ2-7
v_call: TRBV4-1
cdr3_length: 14
d_call: TRBD2
cdr3_nt: TGCGCCAGCAGCCATGGGACTAGCGAAGACGAGCAGTACTTC
cdr3_aa: CASSHGTSEDEQYF

clone_size: .
j_call: TRBJ2-1
v_call: TRBV4-1
cdr3_length: 20
d_call: TRBD2
cdr3_nt: TGCGCCAGCAGCCTCCTTCTACCCGGGACTACTCTGTTACGAGACAATGAGCAGTTCTTC
cdr3_aa: CASSLLLPGTTLLRDNEQFF

clone_size: many
j_call: TRBJ2-7
v_call: TRBV19
cdr3_length: 16
d_call: TRBD1
cdr3_nt: TGTGCCAGTAGTGCCTCCGGGACAGGAGTTTACTACGAGCAGTACTTC
cdr3_aa: CASSASGTGVYYEQYF

clone_size: .
j_call: TRBJ2-4
v_call: TRBV3-1
cdr3_length: 15
d_call: .
cdr3_nt: TGTGCCAGCAGCCAAGATCTGAGCAGGGGAAACATTCAGTACTTC
cdr3_aa: CASSQDLSRGNIQYF

clone_size: few
j_call: TRBJ2-4
v_call: TRBV27
cdr3_length: 13
d_call: TRBD2
cdr3_nt: TGTGCCAGCAGTATTACTAGCGGGGGAGTCGAGTACTTC
cdr3_aa: CASSITSGGVEYF

clone_size: .
j_call: TRBJ1-5
v_call: TRBV20-1
cdr3_length: 13
d_call: .
cdr3_nt: TGCAGTGCTACCGACAGGTTCAATCAGCCCCAGCATTTT
cdr3_aa: CSATDRFNQPQHF

clone_size: .
j_call: TRBJ1-6
v_call: TRBV4-3
cdr3_length: 16
d_call: .
cdr3_nt: TGCGCCAGCAGCCAAGATCTCCCAGGGGACAATTCACCCCTCCACTTT
cdr3_aa: CASSQDLPGDNSPLHF

clone_size: few
j_call: TRBJ2-2
v_call: TRBV5-1
cdr3_length: 15
d_call: TRBD1
cdr3_nt: TGCGCCAGCAGCCCTTGGACAGGGGGGCCCGGGGAGCTGTTTTTT
cdr3_aa: CASSPWTGGPGELFF

clone_size: .
j_call: TRBJ2-6
v_call: TRBV5-1
cdr3_length: 17
d_call: .
cdr3_nt: TGCGCCAGCAGCTTCGGCAGCAGTAGCTCTGGGGCCAACGTCCTGACTTTC
cdr3_aa: CASSFGSSSSGANVLTF

clone_size: few
j_call: TRBJ2-2
v_call: TRBV6-2/TRBV6-3
cdr3_length: 15
d_call: .
cdr3_nt: TGTGCCAGCAGTTACGGCCTCCAGTACACCGGGGAGCTGTTTTTT
cdr3_aa: CASSYGLQYTGELFF

clone_size: few
j_call: TRBJ1-1
v_call: TRBV5-1
cdr3_length: 16
d_call: TRBD1
cdr3_nt: TGCGCCAGCAGCCTACCCGACAGGGGGCGAATCTCTGAAGCTTTCTTT
cdr3_aa: CASSLPDRGRISEAFF

clone_size: .
j_call: TRBJ2-2
v_call: TRBV10-3
cdr3_length: 15
d_call: .
cdr3_nt: TGTGCCATCAGTGAGCTCCGTTCGAACACCGGGGAGCTGTTTTTT
cdr3_aa: CAISELRSNTGELFF

clone_size: few
j_call: TRBJ2-5
v_call: TRBV10-3
cdr3_length: 18
d_call: TRBD1
cdr3_nt: TGTGCCATCAGTGAGTCCCCTTCACGACAGGGCAGCCAAGAGACCCAGTACTTC
cdr3_aa: CAISESPSRQGSQETQYF

clone_size: .
j_call: TRBJ2-4
v_call: TRBV5-1
cdr3_length: 15
d_call: TRBD1
cdr3_nt: TGCGCCAGCAGCTGGGGACAGGGGGCTTCGCACATTCAGTACTTC
cdr3_aa: CASSWGQGASHIQYF

clone_size: few
j_call: TRBJ1-6
v_call: TRBV5-1
cdr3_length: 14
d_call: .
cdr3_nt: TGCGCCAGCAGCTCCGGGGCAGTTAATTCACCCCTCCACTTT
cdr3_aa: CASSSGAVNSPLHF

clone_size: .
j_call: TRBJ2-7
v_call: TRBV20-1
cdr3_length: 13
d_call: TRBD1
cdr3_nt: TGCAGTGCTAGACCGACAGGGGTCTACGAGCAGTACTTC
cdr3_aa: CSARPTGVYEQYF

clone_size: .
j_call: TRBJ2-2
v_call: TRBV5-1
cdr3_length: 15
d_call: TRBD1
cdr3_nt: TGCGCCAGCAAAGGATATGCCGGGACAGGCGGGGAGCTGTTTTTT
cdr3_aa: CASKGYAGTGGELFF

clone_size: .
j_call: TRBJ2-1
v_call: TRBV6-5
cdr3_length: 16
d_call: .
cdr3_nt: TGTGCCAGCAGTTACTCGCCCGGTGCAGGAAGCAATGAGCAGTTCTTC
cdr3_aa: CASSYSPGAGSNEQFF

clone_size: .
j_call: TRBJ2-1
v_call: TRBV4-2
cdr3_length: 14
d_call: .
cdr3_nt: TGTGCCAGCAGCCAAGCAAGCTCCTACAATGAGCAGTTCTTC
cdr3_aa: CASSQASSYNEQFF

clone_size: .
j_call: TRBJ2-7
v_call: TRBV7-2
cdr3_length: 13
d_call: .
cdr3_nt: TGTGCCAGCAGCCATTGGGACAACTACGAGCAGTACTTC
cdr3_aa: CASSHWDNYEQYF

clone_size: .
j_call: TRBJ1-6
v_call: TRBV6-5
cdr3_length: 17
d_call: .
cdr3_nt: TGTGCCAGCAGTTACTCGCCAATTAGGGGTGGGGATTCACCCCTCCACTTT
cdr3_aa: CASSYSPIRGGDSPLHF

clone_size: .
j_call: TRBJ1-3
v_call: TRBV5-1
cdr3_length: 17
d_call: .
cdr3_nt: TGCGCCAGCAGCTTGTTTCCCCAGGGGAAGGCTGGAAACACCATATATTTT
cdr3_aa: CASSLFPQGKAGNTIYF

clone_size: few
j_call: TRBJ2-2
v_call: TRBV12-3/TRBV12-4
cdr3_length: 13
d_call: .
cdr3_nt: TGTGCCAGCAGTTTACAGACCACCGGGGAGCTGTTTTTT
cdr3_aa: CASSLQTTGELFF

clone_size: few
j_call: TRBJ1-4
v_call: TRBV3-1
cdr3_length: 15
d_call: TRBD1
cdr3_nt: TGTGCCAGCAGCCCTATGGGACAGCGTAATGAAAAACTGTTTTTT
cdr3_aa: CASSPMGQRNEKLFF

clone_size: .
j_call: TRBJ1-1
v_call: TRBV5-1
cdr3_length: 17
d_call: .
cdr3_nt: TGCGCCAGCAGCTTGCCGAACAGCTCGCATCCGAACACTGAAGCTTTCTTT
cdr3_aa: CASSLPNSSHPNTEAFF

clone_size: many
j_call: TRBJ2-1
v_call: TRBV11-2
cdr3_length: 15
d_call: TRBD2
cdr3_nt: TGTGCCAGCAGCTTAGGCGGGGGGACCTACAATGAGCAGTTCTTC
cdr3_aa: CASSLGGGTYNEQFF

clone_size: many
j_call: TRBJ2-3
v_call: TRBV7-2
cdr3_length: 16
d_call: TRBD2
cdr3_nt: TGTGCCAGCAGCCCACGGACTAGCGCCCGCAGAGATACGCAGTATTTT
cdr3_aa: CASSPRTSARRDTQYF

clone_size: .
j_call: TRBJ2-1
v_call: TRBV5-1
cdr3_length: 16
d_call: .
cdr3_nt: TGCGCCAGCAGCCCCCCTAGGGACTCCTTTTACAATGAGCAGTTCTTC
cdr3_aa: CASSPPRDSFYNEQFF

clone_size: .
j_call: TRBJ1-1
v_call: TRBV4-2
cdr3_length: 17
d_call: .
cdr3_nt: TGTGCCAGCAGCCAAGATGACCAGGGGTTCCAGAACACTGAAGCTTTCTTT
cdr3_aa: CASSQDDQGFQNTEAFF

clone_size: .
j_call: TRBJ2-5
v_call: TRBV4-1
cdr3_length: 13
d_call: .
cdr3_nt: TGCGCCAGCAGCCTCCTCCCCGCAGAGACCCAGTACTTC
cdr3_aa: CASSLLPAETQYF

clone_size: few
j_call: TRBJ2-2
v_call: TRBV10-3
cdr3_length: 16
d_call: .
cdr3_nt: TGTGCCATCAGTGCTGCGAGAGGAGAGAACACCGGGGAGCTGTTTTTT
cdr3_aa: CAISAARGENTGELFF

clone_size: few
j_call: TRBJ1-1
v_call: TRBV20-1
cdr3_length: 13
d_call: .
cdr3_nt: TGCAGGCCTTATCGGGGATGGGGCACTGAAGCTTTCTTT
cdr3_aa: CRPYRGWGTEAFF

clone_size: many
j_call: TRBJ2-7
v_call: TRBV6-2/TRBV6-3
cdr3_length: 13
d_call: .
cdr3_nt: TGTGCCAGCACTCTGGACTCGTCCTACGAGCAGTACTTC
cdr3_aa: CASTLDSSYEQYF

clone_size: few
j_call: TRBJ2-7
v_call: TRBV25-1
cdr3_length: 15
d_call: .
cdr3_nt: TGTGCCAGCAGTGCCCACAGGGGGGGGGCCTACGAGCAGTACTTC
cdr3_aa: CASSAHRGGAYEQYF

clone_size: few
j_call: TRBJ2-1
v_call: TRBV5-1
cdr3_length: 14
d_call: .
cdr3_nt: TGCGCCAGCAGCTTGGCCCACAGGGATAATGAGCAGTTCTTC
cdr3_aa: CASSLAHRDNEQFF

clone_size: .
j_call: TRBJ2-2
v_call: TRBV12-3/TRBV12-4
cdr3_length: 17
d_call: TRBD1
cdr3_nt: TGTGCCAGCAGCCGCCGCTCCGGGACAGGGGACACCGGGGAGCTGTTTTTT
cdr3_aa: CASSRRSGTGDTGELFF

clone_size: many
j_call: TRBJ1-1
v_call: TRBV7-9
cdr3_length: 15
d_call: .
cdr3_nt: TGTGCCAGCAGCCCAGGGTGGGCAGATAACACTGAAGCTTTCTTT
cdr3_aa: CASSPGWADNTEAFF

clone_size: .
j_call: TRBJ2-2
v_call: TRBV11-1
cdr3_length: 16
d_call: .
cdr3_nt: TGTGCCAGCAGCTTAATCCTAGGGGGAGGGGCCGGGGAGCTGTTTTTT
cdr3_aa: CASSLILGGGAGELFF

clone_size: .
j_call: TRBJ1-1
v_call: TRBV6-2/TRBV6-3
cdr3_length: 12
d_call: .
cdr3_nt: TGTGCCAGCACCACAGGACAGCCCGAAGCTTTCTTT
cdr3_aa: CASTTGQPEAFF

clone_size: few
j_call: TRBJ2-3
v_call: TRBV5-1
cdr3_length: 16
d_call: TRBD2
cdr3_nt: TGCGCCAGCAGCCAAACTAGCGGGGTGTCCACAGATACGCAGTATTTT
cdr3_aa: CASSQTSGVSTDTQYF

clone_size: .
j_call: TRBJ2-5
v_call: TRBV27
cdr3_length: 11
d_call: .
cdr3_nt: TGTGCCAGTGGGATAGGGGAGACCCAGTACTTC
cdr3_aa: CASGIGETQYF

clone_size: .
j_call: TRBJ2-1
v_call: TRBV28
cdr3_length: 20
d_call: .
cdr3_nt: TGTGCCAGCAGTTTATGGCTGGGTTACGGGACCGGCAGCTCCTACAATGAGCAGTTCTTC
cdr3_aa: CASSLWLGYGTGSSYNEQFF

clone_size: .
j_call: TRBJ2-1
v_call: TRBV5-1
cdr3_length: 17
d_call: .
cdr3_nt: TGCGCCAGCAGCTCCAAGGGACCGCCTATGGGGCACAATGAGCAGTTCTTC
cdr3_aa: CASSSKGPPMGHNEQFF

clone_size: few
j_call: TRBJ1-4
v_call: TRBV9
cdr3_length: 16
d_call: .
cdr3_nt: TGTGCCAGCAGCTCTGCTAAGGGAGCAACTAATGAAAAACTGTTTTTT
cdr3_aa: CASSSAKGATNEKLFF

clone_size: .
j_call: TRBJ2-6
v_call: TRBV3-1
cdr3_length: 16
d_call: .
cdr3_nt: TGTGCCAGCAGCCCCCCACTGCTCTCTGGGGCCAACGTCCTGACTTTC
cdr3_aa: CASSPPLLSGANVLTF

clone_size: many
j_call: TRBJ2-7
v_call: TRBV6-5
cdr3_length: 12
d_call: TRBD1
cdr3_nt: TGTGCCAGCAGTCCGACAGGGAACGAGCAGTACTTC
cdr3_aa: CASSPTGNEQYF

clone_size: .
j_call: TRBJ1-4
v_call: TRBV5-1
cdr3_length: 15
d_call: .
cdr3_nt: TGCGCCAGCAGCTTGAGGCAGGCCCAAGGGGAAAAACTGTTTTTT
cdr3_aa: CASSLRQAQGEKLFF

clone_size: few
j_call: TRBJ2-7
v_call: TRBV15
cdr3_length: 15
d_call: .
cdr3_nt: TGTGCCACCAGCAGAGATGGAGGGGAAAACTACGAGCAGTACTTC
cdr3_aa: CATSRDGGENYEQYF